This record concerns one T cell receptor (beta chain) sequence. Its target is not known. This entry belongs to a study of cytomegalovirus exposure and HLA in healthy donors. Overall study: As released early, the data held 70 million to 100 million unique TCRs from HLA-typed donors.

Trimming cost V 0 bases and J 7 bases, with 14 bases left between them. Germline V gene lookup returns CDR1 SGHRS and CDR2 YFSETQ. The CDR3 sequence is 15 residues long. PCR was performed using 60 Vbeta and 13 Jbeta primers. Data came from immunoSEQ multiplex PCR; TCRdb stores just in-frame clones and leaves some out. This table has about 150,000 clones, roughly 79% appearing once. Study-level findings and limits: Later analysis identified several of the most significant clusters that appeared linked to common viral pathogens. For TCR beta chains, V- and J-gene trimming was later linked to a missense DCLRE1C variant. Other equally common chains were less clonally expanded than HLA-associated TCR beta chains, a later analysis showed.

The source material was PBMCs. The rearrangement uses TRBV5-1 and TRBJ2-1; D perhaps matches TRBD1 (6 bases). The sequence was collected from a woman aged 45-60 years in good health and CMV-seropositive. The CDR3 spells CASSLGTDQWNEQFF. The DNA of the CDR3 is TGCGCCAGCAGCTTGGGGACAGACCAGTGGAATGAGCAGTTCTTC. Drawing the rest from reference TRBV5-1 and TRBJ2-1, the complete variable domain is KAGVTQTPRYLIKTRGQQVTLSCSPISGHRSVSWYQQTPGQGLQFLFEYFSETQRNKGNFPGRFSGRQFSNSRSEMNVSTLELGDSALYLCASSLGTDQWNEQFFGPGTRLTVL.